Each of the 13 T cell receptor beta chains below was sequenced from the same sample in a study of blood T cell repertoires in COVID-19. TCRdb's copy holds only in-frame clones and misses some; the assay was immunoSEQ multiplex PCR. Here the sample spans roughly 160,000 clones, approximately 82% being singletons. The sample was peripheral blood. The receptors were gathered from an elderly woman with active or convalescent COVID-19.

The chain recombines TRBV9 with TRBJ2-1, with D possibly TRBD1 on 5 matching bases. Deletions cut 3 bases from V and 3 bases from J, with 13 bases between. The CDR3 consists of 15 residues. Germline V gene sequence: CDR1 SGDLS, CDR2 YYNGEE. In DNA form, the CDR3 reads TGTGCCAGCAGCGCCGACCCAGGGATCTACAATGAGCAGTTCTTC. It specifies CASSADPGIYNEQFF. Variable domain in full (rest from reference TRBV9 and TRBJ2-1): DSGVTQTPKHLITATGQRVTLRCSPRSGDLSVYWYQQSLDQGLQFLIQYYNGEERAKGNILERFSAQQFPDLHSELNLSSLELGDSALYFCASSADPGIYNEQFFGPGTRLTVL.

This clone showed up just once. The J gene is TRBJ1-5, the V gene TRBV18, with D possibly matching TRBD1 (5 bases). The CDR3 has 13 amino acids. With 2 bases removed from V and 5 bases from J, the gap between germline ends came to 7 bases. Germline V lookup: CDR1 KGHSH, CDR2 LQKENI. DNA of the CDR3: TGTGCCAGCTCACCATCCAGGGATCAGCCCCAGCATTTT. Translation gives CASSPSRDQPQHF.

This clone was recorded once. The rearrangement links TRBV3-1 (or the pseudogene TRBV3-2) to TRBJ1-3; no reliable D call. Trimming pared 6 bases from V and 0 bases from J, leaving 15 bases between. Germline V lookup: CDR1 LGHDT, CDR2 YNNKEL (reference sequence). The CDR3 spans 16 residues. The CDR3 is CASSPQQWNSGNTIYF. CDR3 bases: TGTGCCAGCAGTCCACAACAGTGGAACTCTGGAAACACCATATATTTT.

Here the CDR3 DNA reads TGTGCCAGCTCCCCAGAGGCCGGGAATGCCGGGGAGCTGTTTTTT. This encodes CASSPEAGNAGELFF. The rearrangement joins TRBV18 to TRBJ2-2, with D perhaps matching TRBD2 (5 bases). Germline V gives CDR1 KGHSH, CDR2 LQKENI. V was clipped by 6 bases and J by 6 bases, with 17 bases between them. CDR3 length: 15 amino acids.

The chain joins TRBV9 to TRBJ2-6, with TRBD1 as a possible D gene (7 bases). The CDR3 spans 17 residues. Between the trimmed V and J ends, which lost 1 base and 2 bases, there was a span of 13 bases. Per the germline V gene, CDR1 is SGDLS and CDR2 is YYNGEE. The CDR3 loop reads CASSVTLRGAGANVLTF. CDR3 nucleotides: TGTGCCAGCAGCGTAACCCTCAGGGGGGCTGGGGCCAACGTCCTGACTTTC.

Written as DNA, the CDR3 is TGTGCCAGCTGTCAGACACCCGGGGTTTCACCCCTCCACTTT. Its protein is CASCQTPGVSPLHF. V usage is TRBV6-5 and J usage is TRBJ1-6; D uncertain. This CDR3 spans 14 amino acids. The ends were cut back, 8 bases at V and 9 bases at J, with 17 bases in the middle. CDR1 is MNHEY and CDR2 is SVGAGI in the germline V gene.

In its sample, this clone was seen once. The chain couples TRBV5-5 to TRBJ1-1; D unclear. The CDR3 runs 15 residues. The V end lost 6 bases, the J end lost 6 bases, and 21 bases lay between the germline ends. The germline V gene has CDR1 SGHKS and CDR2 YYEKEE (reference sequence). CDR3 in amino acids: CASTLPQLGRPEAFF. The CDR3 nucleotides are TGTGCCAGCACCCTCCCACAGCTTGGTCGCCCTGAAGCTTTCTTT.

The chain joins TRBV28 to TRBJ2-1, with D possibly matching TRBD2 (5 bases). Trimming cost V 10 bases and J 4 bases, with 17 bases left between them. Germline CDR1 is MDHEN and CDR2 is SYDVKM. CDR3 length: 14 amino acids. The CDR3 loop reads CAIQGLGAYNEQFF. DNA of the CDR3: TGTGCCATCCAAGGACTGGGAGCATACAATGAGCAGTTCTTC.

The chain combines TRBV29-1 with TRBJ1-1, with D uncertain. Germline V gene sequence: CDR1 SQVTM, CDR2 ANQGSEA. The CDR3 loop spans 14 amino acids. The V gene lost 7 bases and the J gene lost 3 bases, with 18 bases spanning the gap. CDR3 protein: CSASFRLQDTEAFF. The CDR3 nucleotides read TGCAGCGCCTCTTTCAGGCTCCAGGACACTGAAGCTTTCTTT.

The V and J genes are TRBV28 and TRBJ1-4, with TRBD1 matching over 12 bases. The CDR3 is 15 residues long. In germline, CDR1 is MDHEN, CDR2 SYDVKM. The V gene end was trimmed by 8 bases and the J gene end by 3 bases; junction bases not matched to a gene: 4. CDR3 DNA: TGTGCCAGCGGGGGACAGGGGGCTGCTAATGAAAAACTGTTTTTT. This codes for CASGGQGAANEKLFF.

The V gene is TRBV5-1, the J gene TRBJ1-1; 9 positions agree with TRBD1. The ends lost 2 bases at V and 11 bases at J; junction bases unmatched: 7. The germline CDR1 and CDR2 sequences are SGHRS and YFSETQ. CDR3 length: 13 residues. The chain's CDR3 is CASSFIRQGEAFF. The CDR3 region has the DNA TGCGCCAGCAGCTTCATCCGACAGGGGGAGGCTTTCTTT.

This chain uses TRBV7-9 with TRBJ1-2, with 8 bases lining up with TRBD1. CDR3 length: 12 amino acids. CDR1 is SEHNR, CDR2 FQNEAQ, per germline (reference sequence). The J segment lost 7 bases and the V segment lost 3 bases, leaving 1 base of the junction unmatched. Written as DNA, the CDR3 is TGTGCCAGCAGCTTGGACAGGGCTGGCTACACCTTC. Translated: CASSLDRAGYTF.

This clone was recorded a few times. This chain connects TRBV28 to TRBJ1-6; D is undetermined. V was shortened by 4 bases and J by 12 bases, with 10 bases between the two germline ends. The CDR3 runs 12 residues. The V gene's germline CDR1 is MDHEN and CDR2 SYDVKM. CDR3 sequence (DNA): TGTGCCAGCAGTTCATCACACGTACCCCTCCACTTT. Encoded protein: CASSSSHVPLHF.